Listed here are 11 T cell receptor beta chains from one sample, sequenced in a study of T cells in localized non-small cell lung cancer. Generated by immunoSEQ multiplex PCR, the TCRdb table keeps only in-frame clones and is missing some. The sample lists about 59,000 clones, approximately 90% occurring once. The sample here was peripheral blood, taken before any cancer treatment. The receptors shown here come from a man aged 35-75 years with stage I squamous cell lung carcinoma.

This clone has only a few counts. V is TRBV5-8 and J is TRBJ2-5, with D tentatively TRBD1 (6 bases). The germline V and J ends were trimmed by 5 bases and 2 bases, with 13 bases remaining between them. The V gene's germline CDR1 is SGHTS and CDR2 YDEGEE. The CDR3 spans 14 residues. The DNA for the CDR3 is TGTGCCAGCAGTCGGGACACCTATCAAGAGACCCAGTACTTC. This sequence encodes CASSRDTYQETQYF.

V and J are TRBV7-6 and TRBJ1-2; no clear D gene. The V gene lost 2 bases and the J gene lost 4 bases, with 14 bases spanning the gap. CDR3 size: 15 residues. The germline V gene has CDR1 SGHVS and CDR2 FNYEAQ. CDR3 nucleotide sequence: TGTGCCAGCAGCTTATCGGCGGAGCCGGGCTATGGCTACACCTTC. Protein sequence: CASSLSAEPGYGYTF. Looking up the rest from reference TRBV7-6 and TRBJ1-2 gives the full variable domain: GAGVSQSPRYKVTKRGQDVALRCDPISGHVSLYWYRQALGQGPEFLTYFNYEAQQDKSGLPNDRFSAERPEGSISTLTIQRTEQRDSAMYRCASSLSAEPGYGYTFGSGTRLTVV.

The chain couples TRBV7-2 to TRBJ1-1; D gene uncertain. Deletions cut 5 bases from V and 1 base from J, with 14 bases between. The CDR3 spans 15 residues. Looked up from germline, CDR1 is SGHTA and CDR2 is FQGNSA. The CDR3 loop reads CASSPVIPTNTEAFF. DNA of the CDR3: TGTGCCAGCAGCCCCGTCATACCCACGAACACTGAAGCTTTCTTT.

This chain uses TRBV6-5 with TRBJ2-7, with 10 bases matching TRBD1. CDR1 is MNHEY and CDR2 is SVGAGI in the germline V gene. The CDR3 length is 15 residues. The junction had 8 bases not matched to a gene; V was cut back by 5 bases and J by 4 bases. This chain's CDR3 is CASSTTGTGVYEQYF. The CDR3 DNA sequence: TGTGCCAGCAGTACGACCGGGACAGGGGTTTACGAGCAGTACTTC.

The CDR3 nucleotides are TGCGCCAGCAGCTTGGGGGGGACCCAGAGCTCCTACAATGAGCAGTTCTTC. Translating it yields CASSLGGTQSSYNEQFF. The chain recombines TRBV5-1 with TRBJ2-1; D is possibly TRBD1 or TRBD2 (5 bases each). CDR1 and CDR2 (germline): SGHRS, YFSETQ. With 0 bases removed from V and 0 bases from J, the gap between germline ends came to 13 bases. This CDR3 contains 17 residues.

The genes are TRBV11-3 and TRBJ2-5; TRBD1 agrees at 9 bases. The CDR3 contains 13 residues. Germline trimming cut 3 bases from V and 5 bases from J; bases unmatched to any gene: 1. Germline assignment: CDR1 SGHNT and CDR2 YENEEA. CDR3 nucleotides: TGTGCCAGCAGCTTCGGACAGGGGGAGACCCAGTACTTC. It is translated as CASSFGQGETQYF.

The CDR3 sequence is CASSSHGTGGDGYTF. The CDR3 DNA reads TGTGCCAGCAGTTCCCATGGGACAGGGGGCGATGGCTACACCTTC. The genes are TRBV27 and TRBJ1-2; 12 bases line up with TRBD1. Germline lookup yields CDR1 MNHEY and CDR2 SMNVEV (reference sequence). The CDR3 is 15 amino acids. The V gene end was trimmed by 4 bases and the J gene end by 6 bases; junction bases not matched to a gene: 6.

This chain connects TRBV18 to TRBJ1-1, with D unclear. CDR1 is KGHSH and CDR2 is LQKENI in the germline V gene. This CDR3 is built from 14 residues. The V and J ends lost 0 bases and 0 bases respectively, with 5 bases between them. The DNA for the CDR3 is TGTGCCAGCTCACCACCAAAGCTGAACACTGAAGCTTTCTTT. Protein product: CASSPPKLNTEAFF.

This clone has more than one count but fewer than ten. The V gene is TRBV6-6, the J gene TRBJ2-2; either TRBD1 or TRBD2 may fit D (5 bases each). The CDR3 is 14 amino acids. V lost 2 bases to trimming and J lost 4 bases, with 8 bases between them. Germline lookup yields CDR1 MNHNY and CDR2 SVGAGI (reference sequence). As DNA, the CDR3 is TGTGCCAGCAGTTACGGGACGTCCACCGGGGAGCTGTTTTTT. Protein product: CASSYGTSTGELFF.

The rearrangement joins TRBV19 to TRBJ1-5, with a tentative D call TRBD1 (6 bases). Between the trimmed V and J ends, which lost 9 bases and 5 bases, there was a span of 14 bases. The V gene's germline CDR1 is LNHDA and CDR2 SQIVND (reference sequence). The CDR3 has 13 amino acids. CDR3 sequence: CASNRDWDQPQHF. CDR3 nucleotide sequence: TGTGCCAGCAACAGGGATTGGGATCAGCCCCAGCATTTT.

V gene TRBV18 combines with J gene TRBJ1-3; D remains ambiguous. CDR3 size: 16 residues. V lost 6 bases, J lost 0 bases, and 15 bases lay in between. Per the germline V gene, CDR1 is KGHSH and CDR2 is LQKENI. CDR3: CASSRLKDHSGNTIYF. CDR3 DNA sequence: TGTGCCAGCTCCCGTCTCAAAGACCACTCTGGAAACACCATATATTTT.